The rows below give T cell receptor beta chains drawn from one sample of a study of long-term antiretroviral therapy in people with HIV. The repertoire was sequenced with immunoSEQ multiplex PCR; TCRdb's copy has only in-frame clones and lacks some. In the table there are roughly 10,000 clones, approximately 78% of which are singletons. The input for sequencing was unsorted PBMCs, taken 1.2 years after starting antiretroviral therapy. Receptor source: a man in his forties with HIV. Each CDR3 is given with its conserved first and last residue. The D gene is left open where the match is weak. The listing skips clone size in some rows; elsewhere it reads once, few, many or a size class.

j_gene	v_gene	abundance	d_gene	len	CDR3aa	CDR3nt
TRBJ1-3	TRBV5-4	NA	NA	13	CASSLEPGNTIYF	TGTGCCAGCAGCTTGGAACCTGGAAACACCATATATTTT
TRBJ2-3	TRBV28	NA	TRBD1	13	CASSTQGPHTQYF	TGTGCCAGCAGTACACAGGGGCCGCATACGCAGTATTTT
TRBJ1-2	TRBV6-5	NA	NA	16	CASSYSNPTRGGGYTF	TGTGCCAGCAGTTACTCGAATCCGACTCGGGGAGGAGGCTACACCTTC
TRBJ1-3	TRBV15	NA	NA	16	CATSRDQVGPGNTIYF	TGTGCCACCAGCAGGGATCAGGTGGGACCTGGAAACACCATATATTTT
TRBJ2-7	TRBV11-2	once	NA	14	CASSLRTASYEQYF	TGTGCCAGCAGCCTCCGGACAGCTTCCTACGAGCAGTACTTC
TRBJ1-1	TRBV7-3	NA	NA	13	CASSETGSTEAFF	TGTGCCAGCAGCGAAACAGGGAGCACTGAAGCTTTCTTT
TRBJ2-7	TRBV6-1	NA	TRBD2	13	CASIGGIRYEQYF	TGTGCCAGCATCGGGGGGATTCGCTACGAGCAGTACTTC
TRBJ2-3	TRBV7-9	NA	NA	16	CASSSDKRTGTDTQYF	TGTGCCAGCAGCTCCGACAAAAGGACAGGCACAGATACGCAGTATTTT
TRBJ1-4	TRBV7-3	NA	TRBD1	13	CASSRTGGEKLFF	TGTGCCAGCAGCCGGACAGGGGGGGAAAAACTGTTTTTT
TRBJ1-4	TRBV29-1	NA	TRBD1	14	CSVEETGGREKLFF	TGCAGCGTTGAAGAGACAGGGGGGAGGGAAAAACTGTTTTTT
TRBJ1-1	TRBV27	NA	TRBD1	15	CASTLKGGWGTEAFF	TGTGCCAGCACATTAAAAGGGGGCTGGGGCACTGAAGCTTTCTTT
TRBJ1-3	TRBV28	NA	NA	16	CASSLRDGRSGNTIYF	TGTGCCAGCAGTTTAAGGGACGGCCGCTCTGGAAACACCATATATTTT
TRBJ1-2	TRBV4-1	NA	NA	15	CASSQPERRGYGYTF	TGCGCCAGCAGCCAACCCGAGCGGAGGGGCTATGGCTACACCTTC
TRBJ1-1	TRBV30	few	NA	13	CAWSVAGDTEAFF	TGTGCCTGGAGTGTTGCAGGGGACACTGAAGCTTTCTTT
TRBJ1-2	TRBV27	NA	NA	17	CASSPYQEGRGGYGYTF	TGTGCCAGCAGTCCTTACCAAGAGGGGCGAGGTGGCTATGGCTACACCTTC
TRBJ2-1	TRBV18	NA	NA	16	CASSPRGLSSYNEQFF	TGTGCCAGCTCTCCCAGGGGACTGAGCTCCTACAATGAGCAGTTCTTC
TRBJ2-1	TRBV15	NA	TRBD2	17	CATSRDIAAGGPNEQFF	TGTGCCACCAGCAGAGATATCGCGGCGGGGGGGCCCAATGAGCAGTTCTTC
TRBJ2-3	TRBV19	NA	TRBD2	17	CASSIAGLAGGTDTQYF	TGTGCCAGTAGTATAGCGGGACTAGCGGGGGGCACAGATACGCAGTATTTT
TRBJ2-7	TRBV19	NA	TRBD1	16	CASSIGGTDATGEQYF	TGTGCCAGTAGTATAGGTGGGACAGACGCCACGGGAGAGCAGTACTTC
TRBJ2-1	TRBV2	NA	NA	12	CASSEGLYEQFF	TGTGCCAGCAGTGAAGGTCTTTACGAGCAGTTCTTC
TRBJ2-7	TRBV5-8	NA	NA	14	CASSLGPESDEQYF	TGTGCCAGCAGCCTTGGGCCCGAATCAGACGAGCAGTACTTC
TRBJ2-4	TRBV28	NA	NA	15	CASSARQLAKNIQYF	TGTGCCAGCAGCGCTCGGCAGCTAGCCAAAAACATTCAGTACTTC
TRBJ2-7	TRBV7-5	NA	NA	14	CVRSCGTGSYEQYF	TGTGTCAGAAGCTGCGGGACAGGCTCCTACGAGCAGTACTTC
TRBJ1-6	TRBV5-6	NA	NA	18	CASSLRGVMGSYNSPLHF	TGTGCCAGCAGCTTGAGGGGGGTCATGGGGTCCTATAATTCACCCCTCCACTTT
TRBJ1-5	TRBV2	NA	NA	14	CASHGGQGYQPQHF	TGTGCCAGCCATGGGGGGCAGGGCTATCAGCCCCAGCATTTT
TRBJ2-2	TRBV5-1	NA	TRBD1	17	CASSLVGQGRGTGELFF	TGCGCCAGCAGCTTGGTGGGACAGGGTCGCGGGACCGGGGAGCTGTTTTTT
TRBJ1-3	TRBV4-3	NA	NA	15	CASSPERGGGNTIYF	TGCGCCAGCAGCCCCGAAAGGGGTGGAGGAAACACCATATATTTT
TRBJ1-5	TRBV4-3	NA	NA	15	CASSQDSSGNQPQHF	TGCGCCAGCAGCCAAGACAGTTCTGGCAATCAGCCCCAGCATTTT
TRBJ2-7	TRBV7-6	NA	TRBD1	13	CASSSNRGDEQYF	TGTGCCAGCAGCTCTAACAGGGGGGACGAGCAGTACTTC
TRBJ1-6	TRBV2	NA	NA	12	CASGQTNSPLHF	TGTGCCAGCGGACAGACGAATTCACCCCTCCACTTT
TRBJ2-2	TRBV10-1	NA	TRBD1	15	CASSEQGALDGELFF	TGCGCCAGCAGTGAGCAGGGGGCGCTGGACGGGGAGCTGTTTTTT
TRBJ2-7	TRBV6-5	NA	NA	15	CASSYNLGQSYEQYF	TGTGCCAGCAGTTACAACCTAGGGCAATCCTACGAGCAGTACTTC
TRBJ1-3	TRBV30	NA	NA	16	CAWSDEGRTSGNTIYF	TGTGCCTGGAGCGACGAGGGACGGACCTCTGGAAACACCATATATTTT
TRBJ2-2	TRBV10-3	NA	TRBD1	13	CAISDRDPGELFF	TGTGCCATCAGCGACAGGGACCCCGGGGAGCTGTTTTTT
TRBJ2-7	TRBV28	few	NA	16	CASSTQERATPYEQYF	TGTGCCAGCAGTACCCAGGAGCGGGCTACGCCCTACGAGCAGTACTTC
TRBJ1-4	TRBV5-4	NA	TRBD1	13	CASSLTGNEKLFF	TGTGCCAGCAGCCTGACAGGGAATGAAAAACTGTTTTTT
TRBJ2-7	TRBV2	few	NA	14	CASKEDTQWVEQYF	TGTGCCAGCAAAGAGGACACTCAGTGGGTTGAGCAGTACTTC
TRBJ2-7	TRBV28	few	TRBD2	15	CASSYGTSGSYEQYF	TGTGCCAGCAGCTACGGGACTAGCGGCTCCTACGAGCAGTACTTC
TRBJ1-5	TRBV7-6	NA	NA	13	CASSPSSNQPQHF	TGTGCCAGCAGCCCGAGTAGCAATCAGCCCCAGCATTTT
TRBJ2-2	TRBV5-1	NA	TRBD1	15	CASSLGDRNTGELFF	TGCGCCAGCAGCTTGGGGGACAGGAACACCGGGGAGCTGTTTTTT